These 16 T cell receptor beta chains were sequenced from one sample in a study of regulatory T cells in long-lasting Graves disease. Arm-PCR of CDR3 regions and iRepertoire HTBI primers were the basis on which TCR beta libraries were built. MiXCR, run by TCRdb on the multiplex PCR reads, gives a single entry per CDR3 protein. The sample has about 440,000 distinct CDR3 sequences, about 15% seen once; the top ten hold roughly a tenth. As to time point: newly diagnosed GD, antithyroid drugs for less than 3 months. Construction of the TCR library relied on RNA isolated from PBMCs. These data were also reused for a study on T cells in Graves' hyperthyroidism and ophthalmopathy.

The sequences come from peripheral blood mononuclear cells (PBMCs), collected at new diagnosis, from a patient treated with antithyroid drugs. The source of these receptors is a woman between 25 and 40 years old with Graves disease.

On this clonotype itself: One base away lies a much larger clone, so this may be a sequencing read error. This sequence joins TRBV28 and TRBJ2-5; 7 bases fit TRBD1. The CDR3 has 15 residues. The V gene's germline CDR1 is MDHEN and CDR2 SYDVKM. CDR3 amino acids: CASSRGTDYRETQCF. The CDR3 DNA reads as TGTGCCAGCAGCAGGGGGACCGACTATCGTGAGACCCAGTGCTTC.

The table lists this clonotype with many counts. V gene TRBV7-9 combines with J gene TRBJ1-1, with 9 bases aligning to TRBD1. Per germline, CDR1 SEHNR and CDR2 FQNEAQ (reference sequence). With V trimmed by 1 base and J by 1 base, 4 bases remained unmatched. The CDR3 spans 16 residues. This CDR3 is CASSLETGGRNTEAFF. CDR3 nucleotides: TGTGCCAGCAGCTTAGAGACAGGGGGGCGGAACACTGAAGCTTTCTTT.

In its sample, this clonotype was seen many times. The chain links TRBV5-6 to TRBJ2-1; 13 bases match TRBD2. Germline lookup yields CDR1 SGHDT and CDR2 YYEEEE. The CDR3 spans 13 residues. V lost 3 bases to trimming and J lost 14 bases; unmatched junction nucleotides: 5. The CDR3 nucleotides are TGTGCCAGCAGCTCCGGGACTAGCGGGGAGGAGTTCTTC. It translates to CASSSGTSGEEFF.

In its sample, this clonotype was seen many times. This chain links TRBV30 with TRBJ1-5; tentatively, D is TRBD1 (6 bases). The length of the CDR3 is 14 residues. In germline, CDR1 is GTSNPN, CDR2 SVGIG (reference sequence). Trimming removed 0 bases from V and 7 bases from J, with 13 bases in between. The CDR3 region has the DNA TGTGCCTGGAGTGTAATGCAGGGGCTACAGCCCCAGCATTTT. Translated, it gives CAWSVMQGLQPQHF. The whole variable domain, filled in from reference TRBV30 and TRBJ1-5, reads SQTIHQWPATLVQPVGSPLSLECTVEGTSNPNLYWYRQAAGRGLQLLFYSVGIGQISSEVPQNLSASRPQDRQFILSSKKLLLSDSGFYLCAWSVMQGLQPQHFGDGTRLSIL.

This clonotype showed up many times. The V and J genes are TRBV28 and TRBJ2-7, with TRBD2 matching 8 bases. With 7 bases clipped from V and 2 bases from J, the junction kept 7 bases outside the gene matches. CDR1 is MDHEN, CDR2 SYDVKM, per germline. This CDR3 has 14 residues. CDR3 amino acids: CASNPGGPTYEQYF. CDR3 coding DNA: TGTGCCAGCAACCCGGGAGGGCCAACCTACGAGCAGTACTTC.

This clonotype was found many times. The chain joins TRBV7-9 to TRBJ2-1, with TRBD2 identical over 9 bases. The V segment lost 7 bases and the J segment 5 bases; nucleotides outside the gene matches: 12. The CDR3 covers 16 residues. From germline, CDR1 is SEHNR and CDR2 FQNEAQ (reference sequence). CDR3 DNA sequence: TGTGCCAGCACCCCATGGGATCGACTAGCGGACAATGAGCAGTTCTTC. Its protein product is CASTPWDRLADNEQFF.

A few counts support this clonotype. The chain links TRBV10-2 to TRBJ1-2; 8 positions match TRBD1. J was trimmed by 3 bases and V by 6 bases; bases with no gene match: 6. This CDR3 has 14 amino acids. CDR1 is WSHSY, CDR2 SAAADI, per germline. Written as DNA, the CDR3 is TGCGCCAGCAGCCCAGGGGGCGCCTACTATGGCTACACCTTC. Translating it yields CASSPGGAYYGYTF.

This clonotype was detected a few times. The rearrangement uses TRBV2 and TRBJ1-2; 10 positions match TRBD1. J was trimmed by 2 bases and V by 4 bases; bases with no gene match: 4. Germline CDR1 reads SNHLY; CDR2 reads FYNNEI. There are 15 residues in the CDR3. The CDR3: CASSGGTGENYGYTF. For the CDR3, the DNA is TGTGCCAGCAGTGGGGGGACAGGGGAGAACTATGGCTACACCTTC.

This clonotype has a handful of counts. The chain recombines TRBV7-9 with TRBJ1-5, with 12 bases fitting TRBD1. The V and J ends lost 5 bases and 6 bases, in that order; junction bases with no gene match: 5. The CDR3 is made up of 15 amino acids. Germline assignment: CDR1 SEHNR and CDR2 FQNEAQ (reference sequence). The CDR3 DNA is TGTGCCAGCAGCCGCGGGACAGGGGGCGTTCAGCCCCAGCATTTT. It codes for CASSRGTGGVQPQHF.

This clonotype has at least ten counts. The CDR3 protein is CASSSWWWSTGNEQFF. In nucleotides, the CDR3 is TGTGCCAGCAGCTCCTGGTGGTGGAGTACAGGGAATGAGCAGTTCTTC. The J gene is TRBJ2-1, the V gene TRBV7-8; TRBD1 is a possible D gene (6 bases). The V gene's germline CDR1 is SGHVS and CDR2 FQNEAQ. Trimming left V 4 bases short and J 7 bases short, with 20 bases between. CDR3 size: 16 residues.

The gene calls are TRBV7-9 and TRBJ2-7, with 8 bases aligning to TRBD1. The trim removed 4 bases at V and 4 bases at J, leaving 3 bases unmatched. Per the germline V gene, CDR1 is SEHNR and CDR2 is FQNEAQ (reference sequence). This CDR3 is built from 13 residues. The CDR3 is CASSSTGVYEQYF. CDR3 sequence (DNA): TGTGCCAGCAGCTCGACAGGGGTTTACGAGCAGTACTTC.

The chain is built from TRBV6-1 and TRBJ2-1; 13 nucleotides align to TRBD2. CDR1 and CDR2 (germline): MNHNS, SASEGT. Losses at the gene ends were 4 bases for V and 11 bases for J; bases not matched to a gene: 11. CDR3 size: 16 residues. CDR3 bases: TGTGCCAGCAGTGCCTCGACTAGCGGGAGGCGGCCCCAGCAGTTCTTC. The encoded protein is CASSASTSGRRPQQFF.

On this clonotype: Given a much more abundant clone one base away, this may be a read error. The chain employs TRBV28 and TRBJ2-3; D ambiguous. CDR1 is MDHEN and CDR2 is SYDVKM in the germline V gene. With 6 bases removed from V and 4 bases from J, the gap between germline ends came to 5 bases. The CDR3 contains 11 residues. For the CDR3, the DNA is TGTGCCAGCAGGTTCCCAGATACGCAGTATTTT. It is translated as CASRFPDTQYF. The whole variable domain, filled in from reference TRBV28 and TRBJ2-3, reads DVKVTQSSRYLVKRTGEKVFLECVQDMDHENMFWYRQDPGLGLRLIYFSYDVKMKEKGDIPEGYSVSREKKERFSLILESASTNQTSMYLCASRFPDTQYFGPGTRLTVL.

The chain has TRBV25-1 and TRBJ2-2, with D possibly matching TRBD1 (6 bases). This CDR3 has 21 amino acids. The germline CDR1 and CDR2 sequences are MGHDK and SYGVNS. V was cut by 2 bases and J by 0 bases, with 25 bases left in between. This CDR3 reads CASSEGPLTGWKQANTGELFF. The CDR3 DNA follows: TGTGCCAGCAGTGAAGGTCCCTTAACAGGGTGGAAACAGGCGAACACCGGGGAGCTGTTTTTT.

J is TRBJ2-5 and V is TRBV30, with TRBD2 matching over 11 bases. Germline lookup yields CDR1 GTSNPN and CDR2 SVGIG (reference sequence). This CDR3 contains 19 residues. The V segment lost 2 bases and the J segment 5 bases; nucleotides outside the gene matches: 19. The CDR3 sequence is CAWSKGELAGALSGETQYF. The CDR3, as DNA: TGTGCCTGGAGTAAGGGGGAACTAGCGGGAGCTCTCTCCGGGGAGACCCAGTACTTC.

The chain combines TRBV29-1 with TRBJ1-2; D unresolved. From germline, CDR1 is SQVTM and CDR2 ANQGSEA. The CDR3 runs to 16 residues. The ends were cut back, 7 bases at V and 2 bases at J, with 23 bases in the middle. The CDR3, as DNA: TGCAGCGCCGAAACCGGGAGCCTCCCTGGAAACTATGGCTACACCTTC. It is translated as CSAETGSLPGNYGYTF.